This record covers a single T cell receptor (beta chain). Its specificity is not known. Being one base from a much bigger clone, this may be a read error. The CDR3 sequence is 13 residues long. This sample was taken from a study of blood T cells in healthy people across ages. It was with a sample-barcoded 5' primer and a J-beta primer mix that a second PCR of roughly 6 to 11 cycles was run. TCRdb itself ran the 5' RACE reads through MiXCR, one entry per CDR3 protein. This table has around 1,500,000 distinct CDR3 sequences, 28% appearing once. Study results and limitations: Unsorted PBMC material precluded a definitive naive versus antigen-experienced comparison.

The chain employs TRBV12-3 or TRBV12-4 and TRBJ2-1; D gene unclear. The DNA end is more similar to TRBJ2-7, so the J call may be wrong. The sequence was obtained from a woman aged 25 to 45 in good health. The sample taken for sequencing was blood. CDR3: CASSASFDNEQYF. DNA of the CDR3: TGTGCCAGCAGTGCATCGTTCGACAATGAGCAGTACTTC.